These 18 T cell receptor beta chains were all obtained from the same sample, sequenced in a study of cytomegalovirus exposure and HLA in healthy donors. PCR employed 60 Vbeta and 13 Jbeta primers. Measured with immunoSEQ multiplex PCR; TCRdb has only the in-frame clones, and not every one. The listing contains about 110,000 clones. The sequenced sample consisted of PBMCs. These receptor sequences come from a man aged 50 or older in good health and CMV-seronegative.

The chain combines TRBV6-5 with TRBJ1-1, with D possibly matching TRBD1 (5 bases). Germline assignment: CDR1 MNHEY and CDR2 SVGAGI. V lost 0 bases and J lost 6, with 14 bases in between. There are 15 residues in the CDR3. The DNA of the CDR3 is TGTGCCAGCAGTTACTCGGGAGGGGTCGGCGCTGAAGCTTTCTTT. Protein: CASSYSGGVGAEAFF.

The chain combines TRBV9 with TRBJ2-5; 9 positions agree with TRBD2. The CDR3 has 13 amino acids. Germline V lookup: CDR1 SGDLS, CDR2 YYNGEE. V gave up 6 bases and J gave up 5 bases; unmatched junction bases: 5. This CDR3 is CASTAGGEETQYF. The CDR3 nucleotides are TGTGCCAGCACCGCGGGGGGGGAGGAGACCCAGTACTTC.

V gene TRBV9 combines with J gene TRBJ2-1; perhaps TRBD1 as D (6 bases). This CDR3 is 15 amino acids long. Looked up from germline, CDR1 is SGDLS and CDR2 is YYNGEE. V was pared by 4 bases and J by 4 bases, with 15 bases between. CDR3 residues: CASSPEGGRYNEQFF. The CDR3 DNA is TGTGCCAGCAGCCCAGAAGGGGGAAGATACAATGAGCAGTTCTTC. The full variable domain, completed using reference TRBV9 and TRBJ2-1, is DSGVTQTPKHLITATGQRVTLRCSPRSGDLSVYWYQQSLDQGLQFLIQYYNGEERAKGNILERFSAQQFPDLHSELNLSSLELGDSALYFCASSPEGGRYNEQFFGPGTRLTVL.

The V and J genes are TRBV6-5 and TRBJ2-7, with D perhaps matching TRBD2 (6 bases). The CDR3 loop spans 13 amino acids. Germline lookup yields CDR1 MNHEY and CDR2 SVGAGI. Trimming cost V 4 bases and J 2 bases, with 9 bases left between them. The CDR3 DNA reads as TGTGCCAGCAGTTCCGGGACTCCCTACGAGCAGTACTTC. It is translated as CASSSGTPYEQYF.

The J gene is TRBJ1-1, the V gene TRBV6-5, with 7 positions matching TRBD1. This CDR3 contains 14 residues. J lost 6 bases, V lost 7 bases, and 11 bases had no gene match. CDR1 MNHEY and CDR2 SVGAGI come from the germline V gene. The DNA for the CDR3 is TGTGCCAGCACTCCAAGGTCCGGGACAGCTGAAGCTTTCTTT. Translating it yields CASTPRSGTAEAFF.

The chain carries TRBV7-9 and TRBJ2-7; no clear D. Trimming removed 1 base at V and 2 bases at J, with 12 bases between. This CDR3 has 15 residues. The germline CDR1 and CDR2 sequences are SEHNR and FQNEAQ (reference sequence). CDR3 nucleotides: TGTGCCAGCAGCTTAGACAGTCAAAACCCCTACGAGCAGTACTTC. It is translated as CASSLDSQNPYEQYF.

The chain employs TRBV11-2 and TRBJ2-4, with D perhaps matching TRBD1 (5 bases). CDR1 is SGHAT, CDR2 FQNNGV, per germline. Trimming removed 2 bases from V and 0 bases from J, with 8 bases in between. CDR3 length equals 15 residues. The chain's CDR3 is CASSLRGVAKNIQYF. The CDR3 DNA reads TGTGCCAGCAGCTTAAGGGGTGTAGCCAAAAACATTCAGTACTTC. Based on the CDR3 plus reference TRBV11-2 and TRBJ2-4, the full variable domain is EAGVAQSPRYKIIEKRQSVAFWCNPISGHATLYWYQQILGQGPKLLIQFQNNGVVDDSQLPKDRFSAERLKGVDSTLKIQPAKLEDSAVYLCASSLRGVAKNIQYFGAGTRLSVL.

The V gene is TRBV5-4, the J gene TRBJ2-5; D gene unclear. The germline gives CDR1 SGHNT, CDR2 YYREEE (reference sequence). CDR3 length: 14 residues. Trimming removed 0 bases at V and 0 bases at J, with 6 bases between. The CDR3 protein is CASSLGLDQETQYF. In DNA form, the CDR3 reads TGTGCCAGCAGCTTGGGGCTAGACCAAGAGACCCAGTACTTC.

The chain joins TRBV19 to TRBJ2-7, with D perhaps matching TRBD1 (5 bases). V was cut by 0 bases and J by 7 bases, with 10 bases left in between. The germline V gene encodes CDR1 LNHDA and CDR2 SQIVND (reference sequence). This CDR3 spans 13 amino acids. CDR3 coding DNA: TGTGCCAGTAGTATAGATCTGACAGCAGAGCAGTACTTC. This translates into CASSIDLTAEQYF.

The chain carries TRBV27 and TRBJ2-1, with 10 bases matching TRBD2. CDR1 MNHEY and CDR2 SMNVEV come from the germline V gene (reference sequence). The junction had 9 bases not matched to a gene; V was cut back by 7 bases and J by 6 bases. The CDR3 is 15 residues long. The CDR3: CASNLGASGSNEQFF. The CDR3 DNA reads as TGTGCCAGCAACTTAGGGGCTAGCGGGAGCAATGAGCAGTTCTTC.

The chain combines TRBV7-8 with TRBJ2-7; tentatively, D is TRBD1 (6 bases). V lost 3 bases and J 3 bases, leaving 15 bases between the germline ends. Per the germline V gene, CDR1 is SGHVS and CDR2 is FQNEAQ. This CDR3 is 15 amino acids long. The CDR3 sequence: CASSLGTPSLYEQYF. In nucleotides, the CDR3 is TGTGCCAGCAGCTTGGGGACACCCTCTCTCTACGAGCAGTACTTC.

This rearrangement joins TRBV5-4 to TRBJ1-2, with 8 nucleotides matching TRBD1. V shed 3 bases and J 3 bases; nucleotides not matched to a gene: 4. Germline CDR1 and CDR2: SGHNT and YYREEE (reference sequence). The CDR3 extends over 14 amino acids. CDR3 DNA: TGTGCCAGCAGCTACGGACAGGGCCACTATGGCTACACCTTC. This codes for CASSYGQGHYGYTF.

J is TRBJ1-3 and V is TRBV18, with a possible D match to TRBD1 (5 bases). Germline V gene sequence: CDR1 KGHSH, CDR2 LQKENI. CDR3 length: 16 residues. The germline V and J ends were trimmed by 2 bases and 0 bases, with 11 bases remaining between them. The CDR3 is CASSPFTGNSGNTIYF. The CDR3 DNA reads as TGTGCCAGCTCACCATTTACAGGAAACTCTGGAAACACCATATATTTT.

The chain recombines TRBV2 with TRBJ1-2, with 7 bases aligning to TRBD1. Germline V gene data show CDR1 as SNHLY and CDR2 as FYNNEI. The CDR3 has 13 amino acids. V lost 8 bases, J lost 4 bases, and 7 bases stayed unmatched. CDR3 amino acids: CASYPGTAYGYTF. The DNA for the CDR3 is TGTGCCAGCTACCCCGGGACAGCCTATGGCTACACCTTC.

The chain employs TRBV10-3 and TRBJ1-2; D ambiguous. Trimming removed 3 bases from V and 0 bases from J, with 5 bases in between. The CDR3 length is 13 residues. Germline loops: CDR1 ENHRY, CDR2 SYGVKD. The CDR3 DNA sequence: TGTGCCATCAGTGATAGTGCTAACTATGGCTACACCTTC. As protein: CAISDSANYGYTF.

The genes are TRBV11-2 and TRBJ2-7, with TRBD1 matching 8 bases. V lost 3 bases to trimming and J lost 5 bases; unmatched junction nucleotides: 6. CDR3 length: 14 amino acids. The germline gives CDR1 SGHAT, CDR2 FQNNGV. CDR3 coding DNA: TGTGCCAGCAGCTTGGACAGGGCATATGACGAGCAGTACTTC. This gives the protein CASSLDRAYDEQYF.

This chain's CDR3 is CASSFGGTGANVLTF. The CDR3 DNA is TGTGCCAGCAGCTTCGGAGGGACTGGGGCCAACGTCCTGACTTTC. V and J are TRBV5-4 and TRBJ2-6; tentative D call: TRBD2 (6 bases). Trimming removed 2 bases from V and 2 bases from J, with 8 bases in between. This CDR3 has 15 amino acids. Germline V gene data show CDR1 as SGHNT and CDR2 as YYREEE (reference sequence).

The chain combines TRBV5-1 with TRBJ2-2, with D unresolved. V was cut by 5 bases and J by 2 bases, with 10 bases left in between. Germline V gene lookup returns CDR1 SGHRS and CDR2 YFSETQ. The CDR3 is made up of 14 amino acids. CDR3 sequence: CASRRETNTGELFF. CDR3 nucleotides: TGCGCCAGCAGAAGAGAAACCAACACCGGGGAGCTGTTTTTT. Full variable domain (remainder filled in from reference TRBV5-1 and TRBJ2-2): KAGVTQTPRYLIKTRGQQVTLSCSPISGHRSVSWYQQTPGQGLQFLFEYFSETQRNKGNFPGRFSGRQFSNSRSEMNVSTLELGDSALYLCASRRETNTGELFFGEGSRLTVL.